This TCR beta chain was sequenced in a study of OX40 agonist ivuxolimab in advanced cancers. TCRdb's table, derived via immunoSEQ multiplex PCR, lists solely in-frame clones and lacks some. The data hold 95,000 to 100,000 clones, with 70% to 85% observed a single time. The CDR3 is 15 amino acids. Germline V gene data show CDR1 as SGHTA and CDR2 as FQGNSA. The V and J ends lost 6 bases and 6 bases, in that order; junction bases with no gene match: 13. The clonotype comes from an adult with an advanced solid tumor such as melanoma, head and neck, liver or kidney cancer. Sequencing used CD4+ or CD8+ T cells sorted from blood, obtained in a trial of the OX40 agonist ivuxolimab. The V call is TRBV7-2, the J call TRBJ2-7, with 8 bases lining up with TRBD2. The CDR3, as DNA: TGTGCCAGCAGTGAAGTGGGGAGCGGGAGCTCCGAGCAGTACTTC. Translation: CASSEVGSGSSEQYF.